This T cell receptor beta chain appears in the sequencing data of a study of blood T cell repertoires in COVID-19. Study context: Collection of acute and convalescent COVID-19 samples took place in the United States, Italy and Spain.

Assay: immunoSEQ multiplex PCR; the TCRdb copy retains only in-frame clones and omits some. Of about 360,000 clones listed, around 87% are singletons. With 7 bases clipped from V and 1 base from J, the junction kept 6 bases outside the gene matches. The length of the CDR3 is 15 residues. Germline-derived CDR1 and CDR2 are SNHLY and FYNNEI. This sequence was found in a human donor in a cohort sampled during active COVID-19. The chain employs TRBV2 and TRBJ2-3; 9 bases line up with TRBD2. Sequencing was done on a sample of peripheral blood. The DNA for the CDR3 is TGTGCCAGCACCCGCGGGGGGGACGGCACAGATACGCAGTATTTT. Protein sequence: CASTRGGDGTDTQYF.